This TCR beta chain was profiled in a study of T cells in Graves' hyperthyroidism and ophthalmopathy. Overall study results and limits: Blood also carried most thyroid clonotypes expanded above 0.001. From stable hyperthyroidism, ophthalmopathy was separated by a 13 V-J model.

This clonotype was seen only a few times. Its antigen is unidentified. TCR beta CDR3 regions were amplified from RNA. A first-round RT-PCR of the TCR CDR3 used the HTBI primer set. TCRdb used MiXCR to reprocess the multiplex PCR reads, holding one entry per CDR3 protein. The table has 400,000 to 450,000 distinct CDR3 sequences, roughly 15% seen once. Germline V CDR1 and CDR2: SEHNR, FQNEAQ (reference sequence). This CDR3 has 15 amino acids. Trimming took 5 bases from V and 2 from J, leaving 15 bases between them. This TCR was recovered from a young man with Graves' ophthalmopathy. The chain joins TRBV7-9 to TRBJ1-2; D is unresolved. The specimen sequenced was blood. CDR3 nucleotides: TGTGCCAGCAGCCCCTTCAGTACCTCCAACTATGGCTACACCTTC. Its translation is CASSPFSTSNYGYTF.